This T cell receptor (beta chain) was identified during a study of blood T cells in healthy people across ages. Overall study: Through template switching, about one barcoded beta molecule was captured per two T cells, as measured in model experiments. Whole-study findings and limits: Per million T cells, TCR beta diversity dropped roughly linearly as age increased.

As regards this clonotype: Its antigen is not identified.

Each donor supplied approximately 10 milliliters of peripheral blood. Whenever a sample was processed, at least 6 million PBMCs were isolated. Primers used in a second PCR of about 6 to 11 cycles were a sample-barcoded 5' primer and a J-beta primer mix. TCRdb redid the calling of the 5' RACE reads with MiXCR, one entry per CDR3 protein. The sample holds roughly 1,500,000 distinct CDR3 sequences; roughly 32% are singletons and the top ten take roughly 12%. The TCR sequence derives from a woman aged 25 to 39 in good health. Material for sequencing was blood.

The DNA for the CDR3 is TGTGCCAGCAGTCAGGGACTAGCAAATTGCAATGAGCAGTTCTTC. Residues: CASSQGLANCNEQFF. The chain couples TRBV12-3 or TRBV12-4 to TRBJ2-1; 9 bases map to TRBD2. CDR3 size: 15 residues. J gave up 6 bases and V 5 bases, and 8 bases lay outside the gene matches.